Below are 27 T cell receptor beta chains sequenced from a single sample in a study of blood T cell repertoires in COVID-19. Generated by immunoSEQ multiplex PCR, the TCRdb table keeps only in-frame clones and is missing some. The data show tens of thousands of clones, with around 85% seen just once and about 11% held by the top ten. Sample: peripheral blood. Receptors originate from a man between 65 and 85 years old with acute or convalescent COVID-19.

This sequence joins TRBV4-2 and TRBJ1-4; D is uncertain. The ends were cut back, 4 bases at V and 8 bases at J, with 14 bases in the middle. Germline loops: CDR1 LGHNA, CDR2 YNFKEQ. This CDR3 is built from 14 residues. Written as DNA, the CDR3 is TGTGCCAGCAGCCTTTCTCGTGGGCGAGAAAAACTGTTTTTT. Translated: CASSLSRGREKLFF.

The genes are TRBV3-1 (or the pseudogene TRBV3-2) and TRBJ1-6; perhaps TRBD1 as D (5 bases). CDR3 size: 14 residues. V dropped 1 base and J dropped 7 bases, with 8 bases sitting between them. Germline loops: CDR1 LGHDT, CDR2 YNNKEL (reference sequence). The CDR3 region has the DNA TGTGCCAGCAGCCAAGGCAGGGCGAATTCACCCCTCCACTTT. This gives the protein CASSQGRANSPLHF.

The chain couples TRBV18 to TRBJ1-1; D is possibly TRBD1 (5 bases). Germline CDR1 is KGHSH and CDR2 is LQKENI. Trimming removed 0 bases at V and 5 bases at J, with 13 bases between. The CDR3 spans 15 residues. The CDR3 bases are TGTGCCAGCTCACCACCGACGGGGGATCTAACTGAAGCTTTCTTT. This encodes CASSPPTGDLTEAFF.

In its sample, this clone was seen once. The V and J genes are TRBV5-4 and TRBJ2-4; tentative D call: TRBD2 (7 bases). Between the trimmed V and J ends, which lost 4 bases and 9 bases, there was a span of 23 bases. Germline CDR1 and CDR2: SGHNT and YYREEE (reference sequence). There are 16 residues in the CDR3. CDR3 in DNA: TGTGCCAGCAGCCAGGCGTCCCGGGGGGCCTTTGGCATTCAGTACTTC. It codes for CASSQASRGAFGIQYF.

V is TRBV30 and J is TRBJ1-2; D is unresolved. The V gene's germline CDR1 is GTSNPN and CDR2 SVGIG (reference sequence). Trimming stripped 0 bases from V and 4 bases from J, with 6 bases between. The CDR3 has 12 residues. The CDR3 is CAWSVHSYGYTF. CDR3 sequence (DNA): TGTGCCTGGAGTGTACACAGCTATGGCTACACCTTC. The variable domain in full, with the rest retrieved from reference TRBV30 and TRBJ1-2, is SQTIHQWPATLVQPVGSPLSLECTVEGTSNPNLYWYRQAAGRGLQLLFYSVGIGQISSEVPQNLSASRPQDRQFILSSKKLLLSDSGFYLCAWSVHSYGYTFGSGTRLTVV.

V is TRBV18 and J is TRBJ1-3; a possible D gene is TRBD1 (6 bases). Germline V gene sequence: CDR1 KGHSH, CDR2 LQKENI. V lost 0 bases to trimming and J lost 9 bases, with 21 bases between them. This CDR3 spans 17 amino acids. The CDR3 is CASSPPDSLGVRSTIYF. The DNA of the CDR3 is TGTGCCAGCTCACCACCGGACAGTTTAGGTGTTCGGTCCACCATATATTTT.

The chain combines TRBV19 with TRBJ1-5; 8 nucleotides align to TRBD1. J gave up 4 bases and V 6 bases, and 5 bases lay outside the gene matches. Per the germline V gene, CDR1 is LNHDA and CDR2 is SQIVND (reference sequence). There are 14 residues in the CDR3. For the CDR3, the DNA is TGTGCCAGTAGGGAGGGACAGGTTAATCAGCCCCAGCATTTT. This sequence encodes CASREGQVNQPQHF.

This chain joins TRBV5-8 and TRBJ2-7; 10 nucleotides align to TRBD1. Germline CDR1 SGHTS, CDR2 YDEGEE. J gave up 1 base and V 3 bases, and 4 bases lay outside the gene matches. The CDR3 covers 15 residues. CDR3 protein: CASSSGTGVSYEQYF. The CDR3, as DNA: TGTGCCAGCAGCTCCGGGACAGGGGTATCCTACGAGCAGTACTTC.

The rearrangement joins TRBV19 to TRBJ1-5; D possibly corresponds to TRBD1 (6 bases). This CDR3 is 16 amino acids long. CDR1 is LNHDA, CDR2 SQIVND, per germline (reference sequence). Between the trimmed V and J ends, which lost 6 bases and 4 bases, there was a span of 19 bases. The DNA of the CDR3 is TGTGCCAGTAGCTCTCCCTACAGGGTTACTAATCAGCCCCAGCATTTT. It encodes CASSSPYRVTNQPQHF.

The chain is built from TRBV27 and TRBJ2-1, with 7 bases lining up with TRBD1. CDR1 is MNHEY, CDR2 SMNVEV, per germline (reference sequence). V lost 10 bases and J lost 1; bases outside the gene matches: 4. CDR3 length equals 13 residues. This chain's CDR3 is CATGQVSYNEQFF. The DNA of the CDR3 is TGTGCCACCGGACAGGTGTCCTACAATGAGCAGTTCTTC.

This chain connects TRBV2 to TRBJ2-5, with 10 bases lining up with TRBD1. The CDR3 spans 15 residues. The V segment lost 6 bases and the J segment 5 bases; nucleotides outside the gene matches: 9. Germline CDR1 SNHLY, CDR2 FYNNEI. CDR3 sequence (DNA): TGTGCCAGCAGCGCAGACAGGGGGCAAGAGGAGACCCAGTACTTC. This sequence encodes CASSADRGQEETQYF.

The rearrangement links TRBV28 to TRBJ1-6; tentatively, D is TRBD1 (5 bases). The germline gives CDR1 MDHEN, CDR2 SYDVKM. Trimming removed 8 bases at V and 10 bases at J, with 21 bases between. The CDR3 runs to 15 residues. The CDR3 DNA reads TGTGCCAGCCGACCCACAGGCGGGGATGGATCACCCCTCCACTTT. Its protein product is CASRPTGGDGSPLHF.

This clone was counted at least ten times. V is TRBV11-2 and J is TRBJ2-5, with TRBD2 identical over 11 bases. The ends lost 7 bases at V and 5 bases at J; junction bases unmatched: 9. Germline CDR1 and CDR2: SGHAT and FQNNGV. The CDR3 has 15 amino acids. The CDR3 sequence: CASTTLLAGVETQYF. In DNA, the CDR3 is TGTGCCAGCACCACATTACTAGCGGGGGTTGAGACCCAGTACTTC.

The chain couples TRBV4-1 to TRBJ1-2; D gene uncertain. The CDR3 length is 15 residues. The germline V gene encodes CDR1 MGHRA and CDR2 YSYEKL. Trimming removed 0 bases at V and 4 bases at J, with 12 bases between. The CDR3 DNA is TGCGCCAGCAGCCAAGACGGACGCGGGATCTATGGCTACACCTTC. Translated: CASSQDGRGIYGYTF.

The rearrangement links TRBV6-2 or TRBV6-3 to TRBJ2-5; TRBD2 is a possible D gene (6 bases). The V and J ends lost 3 bases and 1 base respectively, with 15 bases between them. This CDR3 is built from 16 residues. CDR1 and CDR2 from the germline V gene are MNHEY and SVGEGT. The CDR3 nucleotides read TGTGCCAGCAGTTATAAACGTCTAGCGTTCCAAGAGACCCAGTACTTC. It is translated as CASSYKRLAFQETQYF.

The chain recombines TRBV19 with TRBJ2-2; the match to TRBD1 covers 9 bases. CDR3 length: 15 residues. The germline gives CDR1 LNHDA, CDR2 SQIVND (reference sequence). V trimming: 5 bases; J trimming: 7 bases; junction bases outside the gene matches: 8. CDR3 nucleotides: TGTGCCAGTAGTCCCGGGGGACAGGGCGGCGGGGAGCTGTTTTTT. It yields the protein CASSPGGQGGGELFF.

The chain uses TRBV6-1 and TRBJ2-2, with 9 bases matching TRBD2. This CDR3 contains 18 residues. Looked up from germline, CDR1 is MNHNS and CDR2 is SASEGT. J was trimmed by 4 bases and V by 1 base; bases with no gene match: 10. Written as DNA, the CDR3 is TGTGCCAGCAGTGAAGGGGGGCGGCGGGGGGGAGTCACCGGGGAGCTGTTTTTT. Protein product: CASSEGGRRGGVTGELFF.

This sequence joins TRBV4-1 and TRBJ2-3; 11 bases map to TRBD2. Looked up from germline, CDR1 is MGHRA and CDR2 is YSYEKL. The CDR3 loop spans 16 amino acids. V shed 2 bases and J 2 bases; nucleotides not matched to a gene: 3. This CDR3 is CASSQRLAGNTDTQYF. CDR3 bases: TGCGCCAGCAGCCAACGACTAGCGGGGAACACAGATACGCAGTATTTT.

The chain couples TRBV28 to TRBJ1-1; maybe TRBD1 (5 bases). The CDR3 is 16 residues long. Trimming removed 7 bases at V and 1 base at J, with 19 bases between. Germline-derived CDR1 and CDR2 are MDHEN and SYDVKM. The CDR3 protein is CASTQRGRRKNTEAFF. CDR3 nucleotide sequence: TGTGCCAGCACCCAAAGGGGCAGGCGTAAGAACACTGAAGCTTTCTTT.

The genes are TRBV29-1 and TRBJ2-1, with 14 bases matching TRBD2. Germline V gene lookup returns CDR1 SQVTM and CDR2 ANQGSEA. The V and J ends lost 4 bases and 2 bases, in that order; junction bases with no gene match: 1. CDR3 length: 15 residues. Here the CDR3 DNA reads TGCAGCGTTGGACTAGCGGGGGGGGCCTACAATGAGCAGTTCTTC. Protein: CSVGLAGGAYNEQFF.

J is TRBJ2-2 and V is TRBV5-1, with D maybe TRBD2 (6 bases). Per germline, CDR1 SGHRS and CDR2 YFSETQ. CDR3 size: 15 residues. Between the trimmed V and J ends, which lost 0 bases and 5 bases, there was a span of 11 bases. The CDR3 DNA sequence: TGCGCCAGCAGCTTGGGGACTGCGGGGACCGGGGAGCTGTTTTTT. Its protein is CASSLGTAGTGELFF. Looking up the rest from reference TRBV5-1 and TRBJ2-2 gives the full variable domain: KAGVTQTPRYLIKTRGQQVTLSCSPISGHRSVSWYQQTPGQGLQFLFEYFSETQRNKGNFPGRFSGRQFSNSRSEMNVSTLELGDSALYLCASSLGTAGTGELFFGEGSRLTVL.

The J gene is TRBJ2-3, the V gene TRBV19; possible D gene TRBD2, 6 bases. The CDR3 is made up of 13 amino acids. V was trimmed by 5 bases and J by 4 bases, leaving 10 bases between them. The V gene's germline CDR1 is LNHDA and CDR2 SQIVND (reference sequence). CDR3 protein: CASSGTGADTQYF. The CDR3, as DNA: TGTGCCAGTAGTGGGACGGGGGCAGATACGCAGTATTTT.

The rearrangement joins TRBV27 to TRBJ1-4; D is undetermined. The CDR3 length is 15 residues. Germline V gene sequence: CDR1 MNHEY, CDR2 SMNVEV (reference sequence). V lost 1 base to trimming and J lost 5 bases, with 11 bases between them. CDR3 protein: CASSLWADENEKLFF. The DNA for the CDR3 is TGTGCCAGCAGTTTATGGGCAGATGAGAATGAAAAACTGTTTTTT. Supplemented by reference TRBV27 and TRBJ1-4, the full variable domain reads EAQVTQNPRYLITVTGKKLTVTCSQNMNHEYMSWYRQDPGLGLRQIYYSMNVEVTDKGDVPEGYKVSRKEKRNFPLILESPSPNQTSLYFCASSLWADENEKLFFGSGTQLSVL.

This chain joins TRBV5-8 and TRBJ2-2; D is possibly TRBD1 (7 bases). Per the germline V gene, CDR1 is SGHTS and CDR2 is YDEGEE. V was pared by 2 bases and J by 3 bases, with 11 bases between. The CDR3 consists of 15 residues. The CDR3 here is CASSLGGGYTGELFF. The CDR3 DNA reads as TGTGCCAGCAGCTTAGGAGGGGGCTACACCGGGGAGCTGTTTTTT.

The chain uses TRBV3-1 (or the pseudogene TRBV3-2) and TRBJ1-3, with D possibly TRBD1 on 6 matching bases. The V end lost 1 base, the J end lost 2 bases, and 12 bases lay between the germline ends. CDR3 length: 16 amino acids. Germline CDR1 is LGHDT and CDR2 is YNNKEL (reference sequence). This CDR3 is CASSQARGGAGNTIYF. The CDR3 DNA follows: TGTGCCAGCAGCCAAGCAAGGGGGGGTGCTGGAAACACCATATATTTT.

The genes are TRBV3-1 (or the pseudogene TRBV3-2) and TRBJ1-1; D is unclear. V was shortened by 1 base and J by 3 bases, with 9 bases between the two germline ends. Germline CDR1 is LGHDT and CDR2 is YNNKEL (reference sequence). The CDR3 sequence is 14 residues long. The DNA for the CDR3 is TGTGCCAGCAGCCAAGGGAGGAGTGACACTGAAGCTTTCTTT. Its translation is CASSQGRSDTEAFF.

This clone was counted a single time. This chain uses TRBV2 with TRBJ1-3; D gene unclear. Trimming pared 6 bases from V and 0 bases from J, leaving 15 bases between. This CDR3 region has 16 residues. The germline CDR1 and CDR2 sequences are SNHLY and FYNNEI. The CDR3 nucleotides are TGTGCCAGCAGAGGCCTCTCCGGGGACTCTGGAAACACCATATATTTT. This sequence encodes CASRGLSGDSGNTIYF.